These T cell receptor beta chains were read from a single sample in a study of neurological immune-mediated disorders. MiXCR, applied by TCRdb to the 5' RACE reads, yields one record per CDR3 protein. The sample contains some 77,000 distinct CDR3 sequences, approximately 13% of which appear only once. Sequencing input: PBMCs. The origin of the receptors is a female donor with HTLV-1-associated myelopathy (HAM/TSP). Both conserved end residues are part of each CDR3. D genes are given only for firm matches. Size is stated for part of the rows, as once, few or many counts, or as a class when the clone is expanded.

>-|TRBJ1-1|many|TRBV18
TGTGCCAGCTCACGCACCCCGAACACTGAAGCTTTCTTT
CASSRTPNTEAFF
>-|TRBJ2-2|-|TRBV3-1
TGTGCCAGCAGCCAAACAACCGACAGTGCCAACACCGGGGAGCTGTTTTTT
CASSQTTDSANTGELFF
>TRBD2|TRBJ2-1|many|TRBV7-9
TGTGCCAGCAGACTCTACCGACTAGCGGGGACCTACAATGAGCAGTTCTTC
CASRLYRLAGTYNEQFF
>TRBD1|TRBJ2-3|many|TRBV29-1
TGCAGCGTTGAAATCTACTGGGCAGGGGGCATGGATACGCAGTATTTT
CSVEIYWAGGMDTQYF
>TRBD1|TRBJ1-2|-|TRBV27
TGTGCCAGCAGCCCCTCTTCCAACAGGGGGTCCTATGGCTACACCTTC
CASSPSSNRGSYGYTF
>-|TRBJ2-4|many|TRBV5-1
TGCGCCAGCAGCTTGGATCCAGGGAGGGGGGACATTCAGTACTTC
CASSLDPGRGDIQYF
>-|TRBJ1-1|many|TRBV4-2
TGTGCCAGCAGCCAAGATTTAATGGGCACTGAAGCTTTCTTT
CASSQDLMGTEAFF
>-|TRBJ1-1|many|TRBV20-1
TGCAGTGCTATGGTAGGGGCAGCGAACACTGAAGCTTTCTTT
CSAMVGAANTEAFF
>-|TRBJ1-2|many|TRBV9
TGTGCCAGCAGCGTAGGGGGATCCTATGGCTACACCTTC
CASSVGGSYGYTF
>TRBD1|TRBJ2-3|many|TRBV20-1
TGCAGTGCTAGAGATCCTCGGGGACAGGGATCAGATACGCAGTATTTT
CSARDPRGQGSDTQYF
>TRBD2|TRBJ2-5|many|TRBV7-9
TGTGCCAGCAGCGGGACTACCAAACAAGAGACCCAGTACTTC
CASSGTTKQETQYF
>-|TRBJ2-3|many|TRBV6-1
TGTGCCAGCACTGAGTTGGGGGGATGGACAGATACGCAGTATTTT
CASTELGGWTDTQYF
>-|TRBJ2-3|many|TRBV2
TGTGCCATCTTAGGGGAGAGCACAGATACGCAGTATTTT
CAILGESTDTQYF
>-|TRBJ2-6|many|TRBV9
TGTGCCAGCAGCGGTCAGGGGAAAGGGGCCAACGTCCTGACTTTC
CASSGQGKGANVLTF
>-|TRBJ1-4|many|TRBV25-1
TGTGCCAGCAGTGATTCTGTTTGGCAGGTCGAGGATCAACTGTTTTTT
CASSDSVWQVEDQLFF
>-|TRBJ2-3|many|TRBV5-1
TGCGCCAGCAGCTCGGGCGAGGGGCGGGGATTAGGCACAGATACGCAGTATTTT
CASSSGEGRGLGTDTQYF
>TRBD1|TRBJ1-6|few|TRBV5-1
TGCGCCAGCAGCTTGGAGGCAGGGGGTTTCCTGATATATAATTCACCCCTCCACTTT
CASSLEAGGFLIYNSPLHF
>-|TRBJ2-7|many|TRBV5-1
TGCGCCAGCAGAATTGGGGATCGGTACGAGCAGTACTTC
CASRIGDRYEQYF
>-|TRBJ1-1|many|TRBV12-3/TRBV12-4
TGTGCCAGCAGGCGGGTGGCCACTGAAGCTTTCTTT
CASRRVATEAFF
>-|TRBJ2-7|many|TRBV12-3/TRBV12-4
TGTGCCAGCAGTTTACAGGGACCCTACGAGCAGTACTTC
CASSLQGPYEQYF
>-|TRBJ2-3|-|TRBV5-1
TGCGCCAGCAGCGCCTCGGGACAAACAGATACGCAGTATTTT
CASSASGQTDTQYF
>-|TRBJ2-7|many|TRBV20-1
TGCAGTGCTAACAGGGACAACTACGAGCAGTACTTC
CSANRDNYEQYF
>TRBD1|TRBJ1-5|many|TRBV5-6
TGTGCCAGCAGCCCGCCGACAGGGAATCAGCCCCAGCATTTT
CASSPPTGNQPQHF
>TRBD1|TRBJ1-2|many|TRBV4-1
TGCGCCAGCAGCCAACAAGGGACAGAAAATTATGGCTACACCTTC
CASSQQGTENYGYTF
>TRBD1|TRBJ2-7|many|TRBV5-1
TGCGCCAGCAGCTTGCAGGACAGGGGCGAGCAGTACTTC
CASSLQDRGEQYF
>-|TRBJ2-5|many|TRBV10-1
TGCGCCAGCAGTGAGGGCGGACACGGGTACCAAGAGACCCAGTACTTC
CASSEGGHGYQETQYF
>TRBD1|TRBJ1-2|few|TRBV29-1
TGCAGCGTTGAAGTACTAGGGGGCCGAGGCTACACCTTC
CSVEVLGGRGYTF
>-|TRBJ2-3|-|TRBV7-2
TGTGCCAGCAGCTTAAGGATCGGGCTATCCTTTAGCACAGATACGCAGTATTTT
CASSLRIGLSFSTDTQYF